A single sample gave rise to the 26 T cell receptor beta chains below, sequenced in a study of cytomegalovirus exposure and HLA in healthy donors. PCR primers comprised 60 Vbeta and 13 Jbeta primers. The table came from immunoSEQ multiplex PCR; TCRdb's copy has only in-frame clones and leaves some out. The sample gives approximately 76,000 clones, 60% to 75% of which show up once; 16% is in the top ten. The sample comprised PBMCs. Every receptor here comes from a woman between 40 and 55 years old in good health and CMV-seropositive.

The rearrangement uses TRBV6-6 and TRBJ1-5, with 7 bases matching TRBD1. Germline assignment: CDR1 MNHNY and CDR2 SVGAGI (reference sequence). The CDR3 runs 15 residues. The V gene end was trimmed by 4 bases and the J gene end by 4 bases; junction bases not matched to a gene: 7. Here the CDR3 DNA reads TGTGCCAGCAGTTCCCTTGGGACAGCAAATCAGCCCCAGCATTTT. Its protein is CASSSLGTANQPQHF.

This clone ranks as medium-sized. The gene calls are TRBV4-3 and TRBJ2-6; the D gene is possibly TRBD1 (5 bases). The length of the CDR3 is 16 residues. Germline assignment: CDR1 LGHNA and CDR2 YSLEER. V was trimmed by 0 bases and J by 3 bases, leaving 9 bases between them. The CDR3 nucleotides read TGCGCCAGCAGCCAAGACCCAGGGTTTGGGGCCAACGTCCTGACTTTC. Residues: CASSQDPGFGANVLTF.

This chain uses TRBV4-1 with TRBJ2-2; D ambiguous. The CDR3 is 12 amino acids. The V gene's germline CDR1 is MGHRA and CDR2 YSYEKL. The V and J ends lost 3 bases and 6 bases respectively, with 5 bases between them. Here the CDR3 reads CASSQASGELFF. CDR3 DNA: TGCGCCAGCAGCCAGGCCTCCGGGGAGCTGTTTTTT.

V gene TRBV5-4 combines with J gene TRBJ1-1, with 9 positions matching TRBD1. This CDR3 spans 13 amino acids. Germline loops: CDR1 SGHNT, CDR2 YYREEE (reference sequence). The ends lost 7 bases at V and 0 bases at J; junction bases unmatched: 1. This CDR3 is CASGQGMNTEAFF. As DNA, the CDR3 is TGTGCCAGCGGACAGGGGATGAACACTGAAGCTTTCTTT.

This clone occurred a few times. This sequence joins TRBV28 and TRBJ1-1; the D gene is possibly TRBD1 (6 bases). Germline V gives CDR1 MDHEN, CDR2 SYDVKM. There are 15 residues in the CDR3. The V end lost 8 bases, the J end lost 3 bases, and 19 bases lay between the germline ends. CDR3 nucleotides: TGTGCCAGCCATGGCTGGGACACGGAATACACTGAAGCTTTCTTT. This codes for CASHGWDTEYTEAFF. The full variable domain, rest sourced from reference TRBV28 and TRBJ1-1, is DVKVTQSSRYLVKRTGEKVFLECVQDMDHENMFWYRQDPGLGLRLIYFSYDVKMKEKGDIPEGYSVSREKKERFSLILESASTNQTSMYLCASHGWDTEYTEAFFGQGTRLTVV.

The chain employs TRBV19 and TRBJ1-1; D is unclear. The V gene lost 3 bases and the J gene lost 4 bases, with 9 bases spanning the gap. CDR3 size: 13 residues. Germline V lookup: CDR1 LNHDA, CDR2 SQIVND (reference sequence). CDR3 coding DNA: TGTGCCAGTAGTATTTTCGGGAGCACTGAAGCTTTCTTT. Its protein product is CASSIFGSTEAFF.

This clone occurred a few times. This rearrangement joins TRBV30 to TRBJ2-1; D may be TRBD2 (7 bases). The CDR3 consists of 14 residues. The V end was cut by 2 bases, the J end by 10 bases, with 18 bases between. In germline, CDR1 is GTSNPN, CDR2 SVGIG (reference sequence). The CDR3 bases are TGTGCCTGGAGTCGGAACTCGGGGGGCAACGAGCAGTTCTTC. Translation gives CAWSRNSGGNEQFF.

The chain is built from TRBV5-6 and TRBJ2-7, with D tentatively TRBD1 (5 bases). The CDR3 has 14 amino acids. Per the germline V gene, CDR1 is SGHDT and CDR2 is YYEEEE. With 5 bases removed from V and 3 bases from J, the gap between germline ends came to 15 bases. CDR3 in amino acids: CASSSTQTVYEQYF. CDR3 nucleotide sequence: TGTGCCAGCAGTTCGACTCAGACAGTCTACGAGCAGTACTTC.

This clone was seen a few times. V is TRBV19 and J is TRBJ1-2, with 7 bases that match TRBD1. The germline V gene has CDR1 LNHDA and CDR2 SQIVND (reference sequence). V lost 8 bases, J lost 7 bases, and 7 bases stayed unmatched. The CDR3 runs to 12 residues. The CDR3 DNA is TGTGCCAGTGATGACAGGGTTTTTGGCTACACCTTC. It encodes CASDDRVFGYTF. The full variable domain, its missing parts supplied by reference TRBV19 and TRBJ1-2, is DGGITQSPKYLFRKEGQNVTLSCEQNLNHDAMYWYRQDPGQGLRLIYYSQIVNDFQKGDIAEGYSVSREKKESFPLTVTSAQKNPTAFYLCASDDRVFGYTFGSGTRLTVV.

The rearrangement uses TRBV7-9 and TRBJ2-3; 10 positions match TRBD1. V dropped 5 bases and J dropped 4; count of bases not matched to a gene: 9. CDR3 length: 16 residues. The germline V gene has CDR1 SEHNR and CDR2 FQNEAQ (reference sequence). The CDR3 DNA sequence: TGTGCCAGCAGCATTCCAGGGGGACAGGGGTCAGATACGCAGTATTTT. As protein: CASSIPGGQGSDTQYF. Full variable domain (outside the CDR3, taken from reference TRBV7-9 and TRBJ2-3): DTGVSQNPRHKITKRGQNVTFRCDPISEHNRLYWYRQTLGQGPEFLTYFQNEAQLEKSRLLSDRFSAERPKGSFSTLEIQRTEQGDSAMYLCASSIPGGQGSDTQYFGPGTRLTVL.

This sequence joins TRBV11-2 and TRBJ2-7; D gene ambiguous. Germline assignment: CDR1 SGHAT and CDR2 FQNNGV. The CDR3 runs 13 residues. V lost 0 bases and J 5 bases, leaving 8 bases between the germline ends. Here the CDR3 reads CASSLEGADEQYF. CDR3 sequence (DNA): TGTGCCAGCAGCTTAGAAGGTGCGGACGAGCAGTACTTC.

A single count supports this clone. J is TRBJ1-2 and V is TRBV28, with D tentatively TRBD1 (5 bases). Deletions cut 10 bases from V and 8 bases from J, with 14 bases between. Germline assignment: CDR1 MDHEN and CDR2 SYDVKM. The CDR3 is 11 amino acids. In DNA form, the CDR3 reads TGTGCCACCAAGACAGTAGGAGGCTACACCTTC. Protein: CATKTVGGYTF.

The genes are TRBV5-4 and TRBJ1-2; no clear D gene. The V gene's germline CDR1 is SGHNT and CDR2 YYREEE (reference sequence). V was pared by 4 bases and J by 7 bases, with 14 bases between. The CDR3 has 13 residues. CDR3 amino acids: CASSAREGVGYTF. CDR3 sequence (DNA): TGTGCCAGCAGCGCGCGGGAAGGTGTTGGCTACACCTTC.

Note on this clone: The germline gene is not matched at one end of the junction; a read error may be the cause. The chain combines TRBV5-1 with TRBJ1-2, with a tentative D call TRBD1 (6 bases). The CDR3 is 8 residues long. CDR1 and CDR2 from the germline V gene are SGHRS and YFSETQ. CDR3 sequence reads: CASSQRGF. CDR3 sequence (DNA): TGCGCCAGCAGCCAGAGGGGGTTC. Complete variable domain (other parts from reference TRBV5-1 and TRBJ1-2): KAGVTQTPRYLIKTRGQQVTLSCSPISGHRSVSWYQQTPGQGLQFLFEYFSETQRNKGNFPGRFSGRQFSNSRSEMNVSTLELGDSALYLCASSQRGFGSGTRLTVV.

V usage is TRBV6-1 and J usage is TRBJ1-5; maybe TRBD1 (6 bases). The CDR3 runs 17 residues. V lost 1 base and J 0 bases, leaving 13 bases between the germline ends. Germline-derived CDR1 and CDR2 are MNHNS and SASEGT. This CDR3 is CASSEGGGTISNQPQHF. CDR3 coding DNA: TGTGCCAGCAGTGAAGGAGGGGGTACGATTAGCAATCAGCCCCAGCATTTT.

This clone has a single count. The rearrangement joins TRBV10-3 to TRBJ2-7; D is uncertain. V lost 0 bases, J lost 3 bases, and 9 bases lay in between. CDR3 length: 14 residues. The germline CDR1 and CDR2 sequences are ENHRY and SYGVKD. CDR3 in amino acids: CAISESGSIYEQYF. CDR3 DNA sequence: TGTGCCATCAGTGAGTCTGGCAGTATCTACGAGCAGTACTTC.

The J gene is TRBJ2-5, the V gene TRBV6-7; 7 positions agree with TRBD1. Being an ORF, TRBV6-7 has a function that is uncertain. J lost 5 bases, V lost 5 bases, and 5 bases had no gene match. The CDR3 length is 13 residues. The CDR3 spells CASSHRQGETQYF. In nucleotides, the CDR3 is TGTGCCAGCAGTCACCGACAGGGCGAGACCCAGTACTTC.

The chain is built from TRBV7-2 and TRBJ1-6; 10 bases line up with TRBD1. V lost 3 bases and J lost 10; bases outside the gene matches: 6. In germline, CDR1 is SGHTA, CDR2 FQGNSA. This CDR3 is built from 15 residues. The CDR3 coding sequence is TGTGCCAGCAGCTTCCCCGGGACAGGGGTCTCACCCCTCCACTTT. This sequence encodes CASSFPGTGVSPLHF.

V is TRBV5-6 and J is TRBJ2-1; TRBD1 is a possible D gene (6 bases). Between the trimmed V and J ends, which lost 5 bases and 8 bases, there was a span of 8 bases. The V gene's germline CDR1 is SGHDT and CDR2 YYEEEE. The CDR3 runs 11 residues. The CDR3, as DNA: TGTGCCAGCAGACAGGGAGATGAGCAGTTCTTC. It is translated as CASRQGDEQFF.

This clone has a handful of counts. This sequence joins TRBV18 and TRBJ1-1; possibly TRBD1 for D (6 bases). There are 14 residues in the CDR3. Germline V lookup: CDR1 KGHSH, CDR2 LQKENI. V was clipped by 0 bases and J by 4 bases, with 9 bases between them. CDR3 amino acids: CASSPPKGVTEAFF. The CDR3 DNA reads TGTGCCAGCTCACCACCGAAGGGGGTCACTGAAGCTTTCTTT.

This clone was detected once. This chain joins TRBV30 and TRBJ2-5; 7 positions agree with TRBD1. Germline CDR1 reads GTSNPN; CDR2 reads SVGIG (reference sequence). J gave up 6 bases and V 2 bases, and 15 bases lay outside the gene matches. This CDR3 spans 16 amino acids. The CDR3 loop is CAWSYNRGRILKTQYF. CDR3 nucleotides: TGTGCCTGGAGTTATAACAGGGGCCGGATTTTGAAGACCCAGTACTTC.

The V gene is TRBV28, the J gene TRBJ2-7; D is ambiguous. Trimming stripped 8 bases from V and 2 bases from J, with 16 bases between. The CDR3 contains 14 residues. Germline V gene lookup returns CDR1 MDHEN and CDR2 SYDVKM. CDR3 DNA sequence: TGTGCCAGCGGGTTACCCCACGCGGCCTACGAGCAGTACTTC. It translates to CASGLPHAAYEQYF.

The chain carries TRBV27 and TRBJ1-1; D is undetermined. V was pared by 5 bases and J by 3 bases, with 13 bases between. There are 14 residues in the CDR3. Per germline, CDR1 MNHEY and CDR2 SMNVEV (reference sequence). Here the CDR3 reads CASSRTIMDTEAFF. Here the CDR3 DNA reads TGTGCCAGCAGTCGGACTATAATGGACACTGAAGCTTTCTTT.

J is TRBJ1-5 and V is TRBV4-2; TRBD1 matches 11 bases. The CDR3 has 15 residues. Unmatched junction bases numbered 2, after V lost 1 base and J lost 6 bases. Germline assignment: CDR1 LGHNA and CDR2 YNFKEQ. The chain's CDR3 is CASSQGGQGAQPQHF. The CDR3 region has the DNA TGTGCCAGCAGCCAAGGAGGACAGGGGGCTCAGCCCCAGCATTTT.

This clone was seen once. The chain is built from TRBV7-2 and TRBJ2-5; D unclear. This CDR3 has 13 residues. V lost 5 bases to trimming and J lost 5 bases, with 12 bases between them. Germline V lookup: CDR1 SGHTA, CDR2 FQGNSA. The CDR3 DNA follows: TGTGCCAGCAGCGTCCCCCCTAGGGAGACCCAGTACTTC. It is translated as CASSVPPRETQYF.

The genes are TRBV28 and TRBJ2-4, with D perhaps matching TRBD1 (6 bases). Germline assignment: CDR1 MDHEN and CDR2 SYDVKM. The CDR3 is made up of 16 amino acids. With 8 bases removed from V and 0 bases from J, the gap between germline ends came to 17 bases. CDR3 bases: TGTGCCAGCGGAGCCGTACAGGGCATAGCCAAAAACATTCAGTACTTC. Translating gives CASGAVQGIAKNIQYF.